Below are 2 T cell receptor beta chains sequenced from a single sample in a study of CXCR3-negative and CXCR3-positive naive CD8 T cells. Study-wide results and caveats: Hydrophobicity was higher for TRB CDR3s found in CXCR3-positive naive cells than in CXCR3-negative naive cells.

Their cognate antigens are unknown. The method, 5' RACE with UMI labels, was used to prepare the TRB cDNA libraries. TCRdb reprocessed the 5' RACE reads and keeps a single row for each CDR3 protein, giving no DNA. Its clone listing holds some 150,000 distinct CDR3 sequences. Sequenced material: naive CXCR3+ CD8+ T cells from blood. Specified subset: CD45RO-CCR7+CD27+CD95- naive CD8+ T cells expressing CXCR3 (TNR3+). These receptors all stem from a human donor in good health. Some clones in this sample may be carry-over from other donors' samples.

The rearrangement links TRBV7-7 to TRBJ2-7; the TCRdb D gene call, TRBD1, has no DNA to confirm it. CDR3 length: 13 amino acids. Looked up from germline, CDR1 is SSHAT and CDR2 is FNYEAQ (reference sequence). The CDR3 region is CASSPGYSYEQYF.

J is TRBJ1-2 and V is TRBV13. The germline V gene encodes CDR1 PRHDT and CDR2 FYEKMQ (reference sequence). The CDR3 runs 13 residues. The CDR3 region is CASSLGAAYGYTF.